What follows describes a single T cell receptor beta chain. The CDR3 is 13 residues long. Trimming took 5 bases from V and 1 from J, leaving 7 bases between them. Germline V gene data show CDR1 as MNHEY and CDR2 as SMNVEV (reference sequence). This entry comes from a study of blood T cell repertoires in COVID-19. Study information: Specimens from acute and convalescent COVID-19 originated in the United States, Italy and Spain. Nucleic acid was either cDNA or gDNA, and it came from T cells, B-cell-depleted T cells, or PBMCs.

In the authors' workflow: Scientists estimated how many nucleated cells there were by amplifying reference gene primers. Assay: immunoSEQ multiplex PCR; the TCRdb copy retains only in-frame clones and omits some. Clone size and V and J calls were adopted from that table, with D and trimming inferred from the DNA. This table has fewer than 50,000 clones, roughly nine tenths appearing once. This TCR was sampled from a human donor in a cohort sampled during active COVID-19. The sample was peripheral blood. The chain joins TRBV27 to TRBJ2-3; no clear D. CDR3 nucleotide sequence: TGTGCCAGCAGTACAGCCCGCACAGATACGCAGTATTTT. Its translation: CASSTARTDTQYF.